Each of the 8 T cell receptor beta chains below was sequenced from the same sample in a study of T cells after yellow fever vaccination. TCRdb used MiXCR to reprocess the 5' RACE reads, holding one entry per CDR3 protein. Of some 600,000 distinct CDR3 sequences in the sample, roughly a sixth were seen once. Sequenced material: PBMCs, taken 4 to 6 days after the first yellow fever vaccination. The origin of the receptors is a young man who received the YFV17D yellow fever vaccine.

This clonotype was counted a few times. The J gene is TRBJ1-4, the V gene TRBV5-6, with 9 bases that match TRBD1. The V gene end was trimmed by 4 bases and the J gene end by 6 bases; junction bases not matched to a gene: 4. Germline-derived CDR1 and CDR2 are SGHDT and YYEEEE. The CDR3 totals 14 residues. CDR3 residues: CASSRTGGDEKLFF. DNA of the CDR3: TGTGCCAGCAGCCGAACAGGGGGCGATGAAAAACTGTTTTTT.

This clonotype was picked up many times. The genes are TRBV10-3 and TRBJ2-3; TRBD2 is a possible D gene (7 bases). The CDR3 extends over 16 amino acids. V shed 8 bases and J shed 2 bases, with 20 bases lying between them. The germline CDR1 and CDR2 sequences are ENHRY and SYGVKD. CDR3 nucleotides: TGTGCCATCCATCCAGGACGGGGGGCGTCCACAGATACGCAGTATTTT. Translating gives CAIHPGRGASTDTQYF.

The chain is built from TRBV7-2 and TRBJ1-2, with D unresolved. This CDR3 comprises 13 residues. V lost 5 bases and J 7 bases, leaving 14 bases between the germline ends. Per germline, CDR1 SGHTA and CDR2 FQGNSA. CDR3 sequence (DNA): TGTGCCAGCAGCCATTTCGGGCCGGGTGGCTACACCTTC. Amino acid sequence: CASSHFGPGGYTF.

CDR3 loop: CSISPLAGGSGELFF. The DNA of the CDR3 is TGCAGCATTAGTCCCTTAGCGGGGGGGTCCGGGGAGCTGTTTTTT. The J gene is TRBJ2-2, the V gene TRBV29-1, with TRBD2 matching 11 bases. The V segment lost 8 bases and the J segment 6 bases; nucleotides outside the gene matches: 11. The CDR3 is 15 residues long. The V gene's germline CDR1 is SQVTM and CDR2 ANQGSEA.

The genes are TRBV10-3 and TRBJ2-3; 8 bases are a match to TRBD2. The CDR3 has 14 amino acids. V was clipped by 7 bases and J by 2 bases; unmatched bases: 5. The germline gives CDR1 ENHRY, CDR2 SYGVKD. The CDR3, as DNA: TGTGCCATCAATAGCGGGGAATACACAGATACGCAGTATTTT. As protein: CAINSGEYTDTQYF.

There are a few counts of this clonotype. CDR3 DNA: TGTGCCAGCAGCTTCCCCCGGGACAAGAACACTGAAGCTTTCTTT. Residues: CASSFPRDKNTEAFF. This sequence joins TRBV7-9 and TRBJ1-1; a weak D match, TRBD1 (6 bases). Per the germline V gene, CDR1 is SEHNR and CDR2 is FQNEAQ (reference sequence). V lost 3 bases and J 1 base, leaving 12 bases between the germline ends. This CDR3 region has 15 residues.

Only a few counts were recorded for this clonotype. The genes are TRBV7-8 and TRBJ1-6, with D hard to call. The V gene lost 5 bases and the J gene lost 0 bases, with 14 bases spanning the gap. CDR3 size: 17 residues. The germline V gene encodes CDR1 SGHVS and CDR2 FQNEAQ. CDR3 bases: TGTGCCAGCAGCATTCGGACGGTTAGCTCCTATAATTCACCCCTCCACTTT. Its translation is CASSIRTVSSYNSPLHF. Combining the CDR3 with reference TRBV7-8 and TRBJ1-6 gives the whole variable domain GAGVSQSPRYKVAKRGQDVALRCDPISGHVSLFWYQQALGQGPEFLTYFQNEAQLDKSGLPSDRFFAERPEGSVSTLKIQRTQQEDSAVYLCASSIRTVSSYNSPLHFGNGTRLTVT.

This clonotype has just a few counts. V usage is TRBV23-1 and J usage is TRBJ1-6, with no clear D. TRBV23-1 is placed among ORFs of uncertain function. The CDR3 has 10 amino acids. Trimming left V 8 bases short and J 11 bases short, with 7 bases between. Here the CDR3 reads CASHLTPLHF. CDR3 DNA: TGCGCCAGCCATCTGACACCCCTCCACTTT.